Described below is a single TCR beta chain sequence and its context. This sample was included in a study of blood T cell repertoires in COVID-19. V shed 4 bases, J shed 6 bases, and the junction held 8 bases outside the gene matches. The length of the CDR3 is 16 residues. The germline V gene encodes CDR1 MNHEY and CDR2 SMNVEV (reference sequence). Original methodology: Researchers report that nucleated cell counts were estimated from reference gene primer amplification. The method was immunoSEQ multiplex PCR; TCRdb's version includes in-frame clones alone and lacks a portion of them. The V and J calls and clone size are taken from that table; D and trimming were inferred from the DNA. The sample has roughly 200,000 clones, roughly 86% seen once.

The receptor's source is a man between 18 and 29 years old with active or convalescent COVID-19. Specimen: peripheral blood. The V and J genes are TRBV27 and TRBJ2-7, with TRBD2 matching over 14 bases. Here the CDR3 reads CASSSPRLAGGREQYF. The CDR3 DNA sequence: TGTGCCAGCAGTTCCCCCAGACTAGCGGGAGGGCGCGAGCAGTACTTC.